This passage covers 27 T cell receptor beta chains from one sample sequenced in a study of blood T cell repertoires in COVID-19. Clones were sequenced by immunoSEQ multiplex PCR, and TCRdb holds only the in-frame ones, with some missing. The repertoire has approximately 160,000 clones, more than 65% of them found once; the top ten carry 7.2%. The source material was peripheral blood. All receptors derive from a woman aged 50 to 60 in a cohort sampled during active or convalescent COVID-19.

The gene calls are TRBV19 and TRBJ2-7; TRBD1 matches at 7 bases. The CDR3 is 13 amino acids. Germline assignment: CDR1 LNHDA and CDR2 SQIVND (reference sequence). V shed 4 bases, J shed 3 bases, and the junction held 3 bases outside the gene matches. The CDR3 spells CASSRDRDYEQYF. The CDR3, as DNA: TGTGCCAGTAGTAGAGACAGGGACTACGAGCAGTACTTC.

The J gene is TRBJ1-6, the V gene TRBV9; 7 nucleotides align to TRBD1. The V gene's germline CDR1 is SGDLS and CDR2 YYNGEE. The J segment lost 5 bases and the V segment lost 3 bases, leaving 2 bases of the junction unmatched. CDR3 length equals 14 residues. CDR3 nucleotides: TGTGCCAGCAGCGGCGGGACAGATAATTCACCCCTCCACTTT. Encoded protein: CASSGGTDNSPLHF.

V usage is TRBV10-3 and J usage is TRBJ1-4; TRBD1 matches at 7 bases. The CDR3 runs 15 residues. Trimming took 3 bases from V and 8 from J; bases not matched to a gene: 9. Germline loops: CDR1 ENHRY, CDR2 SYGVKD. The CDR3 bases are TGTGCCATCAGTGAAAAGACAGGGATTGAAGAAAAACTGTTTTTT. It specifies CAISEKTGIEEKLFF.

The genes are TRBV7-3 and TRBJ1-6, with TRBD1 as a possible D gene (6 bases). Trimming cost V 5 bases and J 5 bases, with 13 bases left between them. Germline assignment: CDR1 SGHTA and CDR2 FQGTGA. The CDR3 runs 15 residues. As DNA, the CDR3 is TGTGCCAGCAGCCTACAGGGAGGGAATAATTCACCCCTCCACTTT. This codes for CASSLQGGNNSPLHF. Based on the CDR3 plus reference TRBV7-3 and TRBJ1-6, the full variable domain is GAGVSQTPSNKVTEKGKYVELRCDPISGHTALYWYRQSLGQGPEFLIYFQGTGAADDSGLPNDRFFAVRPEGSVSTLKIQRTERGDSAVYLCASSLQGGNNSPLHFGNGTRLTVT.

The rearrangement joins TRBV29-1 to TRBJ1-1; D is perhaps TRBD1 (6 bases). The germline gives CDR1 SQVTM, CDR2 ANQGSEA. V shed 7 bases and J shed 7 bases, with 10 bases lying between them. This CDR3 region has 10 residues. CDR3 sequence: CSGGQFEAFF. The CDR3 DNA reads TGCAGCGGTGGACAGTTTGAAGCTTTCTTT.

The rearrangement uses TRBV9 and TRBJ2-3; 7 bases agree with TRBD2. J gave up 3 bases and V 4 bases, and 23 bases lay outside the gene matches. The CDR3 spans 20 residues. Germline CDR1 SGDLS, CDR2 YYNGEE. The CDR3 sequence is CASSTPKRLALVDGTDTQYF. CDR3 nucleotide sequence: TGTGCCAGCAGCACCCCAAAGAGACTAGCCCTGGTAGATGGGACAGATACGCAGTATTTT.

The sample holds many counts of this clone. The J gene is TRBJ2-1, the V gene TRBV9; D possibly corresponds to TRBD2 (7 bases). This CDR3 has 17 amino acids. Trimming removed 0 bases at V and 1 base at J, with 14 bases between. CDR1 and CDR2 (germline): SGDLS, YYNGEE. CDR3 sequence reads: CASSVEAGQGSYNEQFF. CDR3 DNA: TGTGCCAGCAGCGTAGAAGCGGGACAAGGGTCCTACAATGAGCAGTTCTTC.

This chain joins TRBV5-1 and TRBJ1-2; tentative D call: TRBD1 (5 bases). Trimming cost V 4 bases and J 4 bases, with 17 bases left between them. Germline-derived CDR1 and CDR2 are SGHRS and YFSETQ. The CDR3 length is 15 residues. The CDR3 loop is CASSPNDSPSYGYTF. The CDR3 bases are TGCGCCAGCAGCCCAAACGACAGTCCCTCCTATGGCTACACCTTC.

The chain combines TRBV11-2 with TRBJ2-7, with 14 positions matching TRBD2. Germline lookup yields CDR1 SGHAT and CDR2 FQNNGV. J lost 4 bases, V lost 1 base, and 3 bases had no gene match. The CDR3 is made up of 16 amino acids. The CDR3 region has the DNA TGTGCCAGCAGCTTAGTTGGACTAGCGGGGGGTTACGAGCAGTACTTC. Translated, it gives CASSLVGLAGGYEQYF.

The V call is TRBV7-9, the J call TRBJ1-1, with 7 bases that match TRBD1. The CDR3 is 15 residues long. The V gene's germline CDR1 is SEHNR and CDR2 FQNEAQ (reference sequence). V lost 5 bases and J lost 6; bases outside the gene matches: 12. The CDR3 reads CASSPGTASSAEAFF. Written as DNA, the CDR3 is TGTGCCAGCAGCCCCGGGACAGCGTCTAGCGCTGAAGCTTTCTTT. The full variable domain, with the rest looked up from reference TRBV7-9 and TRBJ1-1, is DTGVSQNPRHKITKRGQNVTFRCDPISEHNRLYWYRQTLGQGPEFLTYFQNEAQLEKSRLLSDRFSAERPKGSFSTLEIQRTEQGDSAMYLCASSPGTASSAEAFFGQGTRLTVV.

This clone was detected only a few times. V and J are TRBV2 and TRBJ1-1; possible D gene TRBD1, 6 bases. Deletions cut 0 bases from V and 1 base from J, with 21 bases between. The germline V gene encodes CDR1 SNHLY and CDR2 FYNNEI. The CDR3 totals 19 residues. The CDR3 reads CASSEAIVDRRWENTEAFF. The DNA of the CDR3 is TGTGCCAGCAGTGAAGCTATTGTGGACAGACGGTGGGAGAACACTGAAGCTTTCTTT. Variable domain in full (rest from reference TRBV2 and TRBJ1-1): EPEVTQTPSHQVTQMGQEVILRCVPISNHLYFYWYRQILGQKVEFLVSFYNNEISEKSEIFDDQFSVERPDGSNFTLKIRSTKLEDSAMYFCASSEAIVDRRWENTEAFFGQGTRLTVV.

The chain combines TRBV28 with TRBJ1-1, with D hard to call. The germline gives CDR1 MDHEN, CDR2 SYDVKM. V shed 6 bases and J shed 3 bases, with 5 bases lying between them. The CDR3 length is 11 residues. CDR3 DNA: TGTGCCAGCAGAGAGTACACTGAAGCTTTCTTT. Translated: CASREYTEAFF.

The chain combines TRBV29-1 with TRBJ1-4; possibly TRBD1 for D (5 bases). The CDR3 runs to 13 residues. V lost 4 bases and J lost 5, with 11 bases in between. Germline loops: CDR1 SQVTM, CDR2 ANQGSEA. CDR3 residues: CSVGRQGNEKLFF. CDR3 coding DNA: TGCAGCGTTGGGCGGCAGGGCAATGAAAAACTGTTTTTT. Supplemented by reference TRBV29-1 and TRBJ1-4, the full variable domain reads SAVISQKPSRDICQRGTSLTIQCQVDSQVTMMFWYRQQPGQSLTLIATANQGSEATYESGFVIDKFPISRPNLTFSTLTVSNMSPEDSSIYLCSVGRQGNEKLFFGSGTQLSVL.

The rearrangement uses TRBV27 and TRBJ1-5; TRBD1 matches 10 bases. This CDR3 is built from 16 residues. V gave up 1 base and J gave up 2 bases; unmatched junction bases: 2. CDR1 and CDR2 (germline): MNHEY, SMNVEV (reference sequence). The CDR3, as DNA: TGTGCCAGCAGTTTATTAGGGACAGGGGGCAATCAGCCCCAGCATTTT. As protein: CASSLLGTGGNQPQHF.

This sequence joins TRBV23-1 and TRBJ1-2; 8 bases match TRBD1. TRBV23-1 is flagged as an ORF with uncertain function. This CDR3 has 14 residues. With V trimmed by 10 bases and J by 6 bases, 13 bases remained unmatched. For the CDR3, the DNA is TGCGCCACCTACCGGGACAGGCTTCTCCATGGCTACACCTTC. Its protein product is CATYRDRLLHGYTF.

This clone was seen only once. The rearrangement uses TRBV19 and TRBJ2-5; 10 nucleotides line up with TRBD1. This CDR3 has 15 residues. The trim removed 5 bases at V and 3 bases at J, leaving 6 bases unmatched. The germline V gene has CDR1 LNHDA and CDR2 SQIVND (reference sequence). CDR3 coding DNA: TGTGCCAGTAGTGCCCTAGGACAGGGGGAAGAGACCCAGTACTTC. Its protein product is CASSALGQGEETQYF.

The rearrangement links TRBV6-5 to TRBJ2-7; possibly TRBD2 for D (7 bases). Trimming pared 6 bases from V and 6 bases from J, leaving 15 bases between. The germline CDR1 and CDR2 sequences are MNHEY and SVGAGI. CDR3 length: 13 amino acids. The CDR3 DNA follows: TGTGCCAGCAGGTCCGGGGGGCCCTCCGAGCAGTACTTC. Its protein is CASRSGGPSEQYF.

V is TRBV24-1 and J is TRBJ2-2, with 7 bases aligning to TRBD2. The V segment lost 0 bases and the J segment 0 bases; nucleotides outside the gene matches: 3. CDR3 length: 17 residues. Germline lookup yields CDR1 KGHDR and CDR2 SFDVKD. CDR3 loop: CATSDLSGGANTGELFF. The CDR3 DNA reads TGTGCCACCAGTGATTTGTCGGGGGGAGCGAACACCGGGGAGCTGTTTTTT.

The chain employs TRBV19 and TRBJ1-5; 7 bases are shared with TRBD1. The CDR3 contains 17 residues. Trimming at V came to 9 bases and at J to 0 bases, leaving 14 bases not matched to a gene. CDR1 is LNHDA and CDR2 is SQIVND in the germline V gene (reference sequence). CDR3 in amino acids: CASGIGQDVLSNQPQHF. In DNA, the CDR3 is TGTGCCAGCGGAATCGGACAGGACGTCCTTAGCAATCAGCCCCAGCATTTT.

CDR3 bases: TGTGCCAGCAGTGTGCTTGGGGGGGGAATGAACACTGAAGCTTTCTTT. This sequence encodes CASSVLGGGMNTEAFF. The J gene is TRBJ1-1, the V gene TRBV2, with a possible D match to TRBD1 (5 bases). The CDR3 consists of 16 residues. In germline, CDR1 is SNHLY, CDR2 FYNNEI. V was trimmed by 4 bases and J by 0 bases, leaving 15 bases between them.

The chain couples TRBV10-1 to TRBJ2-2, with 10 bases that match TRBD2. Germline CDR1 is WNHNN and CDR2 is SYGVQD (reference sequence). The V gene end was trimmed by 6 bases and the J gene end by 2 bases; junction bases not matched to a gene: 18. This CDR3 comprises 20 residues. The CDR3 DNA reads TGCGCCAGCAGGGATTGGCCCACATGGGCTAGCGGGGGAAACACCGGGGAGCTGTTTTTT. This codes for CASRDWPTWASGGNTGELFF.

For the CDR3, the DNA is TGCGCCAGCAACGGGGGAAAGGCTGAACAGATAACTGAAGCTTTCTTT. Translation: CASNGGKAEQITEAFF. The chain joins TRBV10-1 to TRBJ1-1; weak D call: TRBD1 (5 bases). The germline CDR1 and CDR2 sequences are WNHNN and SYGVQD (reference sequence). This CDR3 is 16 amino acids long. Trimming removed 7 bases from V and 5 bases from J, with 23 bases in between.

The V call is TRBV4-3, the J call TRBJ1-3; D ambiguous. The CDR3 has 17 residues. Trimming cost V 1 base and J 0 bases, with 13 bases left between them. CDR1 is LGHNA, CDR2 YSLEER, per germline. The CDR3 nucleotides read TGCGCCAGCAGCCAAGCTTTCGGGGATAGCTCTGGAAACACCATATATTTT. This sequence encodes CASSQAFGDSSGNTIYF.

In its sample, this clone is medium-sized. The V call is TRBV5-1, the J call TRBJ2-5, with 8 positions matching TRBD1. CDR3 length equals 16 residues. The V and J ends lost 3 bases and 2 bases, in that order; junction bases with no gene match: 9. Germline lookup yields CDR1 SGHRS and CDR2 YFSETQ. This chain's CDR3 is CASSSGTGSIQETQYF. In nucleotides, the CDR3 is TGCGCCAGCAGCTCTGGGACAGGATCAATACAAGAGACCCAGTACTTC.

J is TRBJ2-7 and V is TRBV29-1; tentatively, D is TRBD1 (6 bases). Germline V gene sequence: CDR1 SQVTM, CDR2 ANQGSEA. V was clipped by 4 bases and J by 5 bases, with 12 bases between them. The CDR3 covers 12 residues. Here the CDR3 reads CSVAQGIHEQYF. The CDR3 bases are TGCAGCGTTGCTCAGGGGATCCACGAGCAGTACTTC.

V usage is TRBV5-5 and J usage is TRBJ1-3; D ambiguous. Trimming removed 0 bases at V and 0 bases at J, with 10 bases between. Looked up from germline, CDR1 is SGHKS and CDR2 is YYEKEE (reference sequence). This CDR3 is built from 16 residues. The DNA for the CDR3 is TGTGCCAGCAGCTTGGGCCGACTGAACTCTGGAAACACCATATATTTT. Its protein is CASSLGRLNSGNTIYF.

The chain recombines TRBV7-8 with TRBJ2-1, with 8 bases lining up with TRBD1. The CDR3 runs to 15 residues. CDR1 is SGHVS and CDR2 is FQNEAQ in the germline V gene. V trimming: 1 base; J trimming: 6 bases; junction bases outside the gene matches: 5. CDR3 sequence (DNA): TGTGCCAGCAGCTTAGTGACAGGGGCGTCCAATGAGCAGTTCTTC. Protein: CASSLVTGASNEQFF.